Given below is one T cell receptor beta chain in context. The record originates from a study of long-term antiretroviral therapy in people with HIV. The assay, immunoSEQ v3.0, was run at survey level. The repertoire was sequenced with immunoSEQ multiplex PCR; TCRdb's copy has only in-frame clones and lacks some. The table includes some 33,000 clones, about 96% detected once. Germline V gives CDR1 LGHNT, CDR2 FRNRAP. V was pared by 4 bases and J by 5 bases, with 12 bases between. This CDR3 has 14 residues. The chain carries TRBV12-5 and TRBJ1-5; D not resolved. This sample comprised unsorted PBMCs, obtained 6.6 years after starting antiretroviral therapy. The sequence was obtained from a man aged 30 to 39 with HIV. CDR3 DNA sequence: TGTGCTAGTGGTTCGCTTACAACAGATCAGCCCCAGCATTTT. Protein product: CASGSLTTDQPQHF.